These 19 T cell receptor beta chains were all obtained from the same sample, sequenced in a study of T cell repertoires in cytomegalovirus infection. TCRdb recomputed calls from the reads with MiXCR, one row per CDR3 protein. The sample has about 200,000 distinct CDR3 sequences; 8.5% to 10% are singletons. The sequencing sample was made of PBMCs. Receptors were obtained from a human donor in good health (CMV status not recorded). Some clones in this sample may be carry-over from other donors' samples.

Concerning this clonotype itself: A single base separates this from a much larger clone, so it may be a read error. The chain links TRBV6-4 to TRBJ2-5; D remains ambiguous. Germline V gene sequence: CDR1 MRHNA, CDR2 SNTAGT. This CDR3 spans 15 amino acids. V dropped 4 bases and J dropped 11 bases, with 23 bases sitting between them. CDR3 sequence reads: CASSVEQGSYNEQYF. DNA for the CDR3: TGTGCCAGCAGTGTGGAACAAGGCTCCTACAATGAGCAGTACTTC.

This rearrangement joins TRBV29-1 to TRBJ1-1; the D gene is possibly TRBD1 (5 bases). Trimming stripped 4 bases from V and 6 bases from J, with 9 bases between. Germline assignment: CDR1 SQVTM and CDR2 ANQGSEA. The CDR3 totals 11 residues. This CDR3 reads CSVVWGPEAFF. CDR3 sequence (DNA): TGCAGCGTTGTGTGGGGCCCTGAAGCTTTCTTT.

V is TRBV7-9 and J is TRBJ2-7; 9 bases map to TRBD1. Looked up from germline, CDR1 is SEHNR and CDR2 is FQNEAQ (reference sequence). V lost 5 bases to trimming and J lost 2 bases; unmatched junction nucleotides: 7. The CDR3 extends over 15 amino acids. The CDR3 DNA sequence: TGTGCCAGCAGCCAGGACAGGGGCGCAACCTACGAGCAGTACTTC. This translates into CASSQDRGATYEQYF.

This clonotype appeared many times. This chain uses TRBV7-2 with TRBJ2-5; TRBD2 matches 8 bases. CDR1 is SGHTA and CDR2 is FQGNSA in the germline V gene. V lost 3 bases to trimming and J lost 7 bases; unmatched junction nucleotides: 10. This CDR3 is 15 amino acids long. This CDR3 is CASSFYTGGQVTQYF. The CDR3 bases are TGTGCCAGCAGCTTTTACACGGGAGGGCAGGTGACCCAGTACTTC.

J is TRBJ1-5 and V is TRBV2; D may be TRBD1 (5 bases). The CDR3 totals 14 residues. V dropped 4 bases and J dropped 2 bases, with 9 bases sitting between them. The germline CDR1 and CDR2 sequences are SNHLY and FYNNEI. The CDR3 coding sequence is TGTGCCAGCAGTGTCCAGGGTGGCAATCAGCCCCAGCATTTT. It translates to CASSVQGGNQPQHF.

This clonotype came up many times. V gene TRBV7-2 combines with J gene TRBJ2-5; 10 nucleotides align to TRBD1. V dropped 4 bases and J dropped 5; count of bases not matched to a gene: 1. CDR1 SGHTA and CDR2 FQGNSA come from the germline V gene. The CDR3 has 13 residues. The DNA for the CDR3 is TGTGCCAGCAGCTCGGGACAGGGGGAGACCCAGTACTTC. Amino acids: CASSSGQGETQYF. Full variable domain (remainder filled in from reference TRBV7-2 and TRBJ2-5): GAGVSQSPSNKVTEKGKDVELRCDPISGHTALYWYRQSLGQGLEFLIYFQGNSAPDKSGLPSDRFSAERTGGSVSTLTIQRTQQEDSAVYLCASSSGQGETQYFGPGTRLLVL.

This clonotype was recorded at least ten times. CDR3 nucleotide sequence: TGTGCCAGCAGTCCTCGACAGGGAAGTTGGAATCAGCCCCAGCATTTT. This codes for CASSPRQGSWNQPQHF. V and J are TRBV28 and TRBJ1-5, with 7 bases that match TRBD1. J was trimmed by 4 bases and V by 5 bases; bases with no gene match: 11. The germline CDR1 and CDR2 sequences are MDHEN and SYDVKM. There are 16 residues in the CDR3.

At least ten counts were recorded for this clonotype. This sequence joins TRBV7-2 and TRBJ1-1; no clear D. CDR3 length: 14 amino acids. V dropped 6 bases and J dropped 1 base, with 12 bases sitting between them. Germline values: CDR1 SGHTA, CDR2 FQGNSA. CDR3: CASSLRGPNTEAFF. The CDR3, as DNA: TGTGCCAGCAGTCTCCGAGGCCCGAACACTGAAGCTTTCTTT. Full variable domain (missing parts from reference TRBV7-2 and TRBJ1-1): GAGVSQSPSNKVTEKGKDVELRCDPISGHTALYWYRQSLGQGLEFLIYFQGNSAPDKSGLPSDRFSAERTGGSVSTLTIQRTQQEDSAVYLCASSLRGPNTEAFFGQGTRLTVV.

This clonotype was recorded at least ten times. In DNA form, the CDR3 reads TGTGCCAGCAGCTTAGTACACAATGAGCAGTTCTTC. Its protein product is CASSLVHNEQFF. The chain uses TRBV7-9 and TRBJ2-1; D gene unclear. Germline V gene sequence: CDR1 SEHNR, CDR2 FQNEAQ (reference sequence). The length of the CDR3 is 12 residues. The ends were cut back, 1 base at V and 5 bases at J, with 3 bases in the middle.

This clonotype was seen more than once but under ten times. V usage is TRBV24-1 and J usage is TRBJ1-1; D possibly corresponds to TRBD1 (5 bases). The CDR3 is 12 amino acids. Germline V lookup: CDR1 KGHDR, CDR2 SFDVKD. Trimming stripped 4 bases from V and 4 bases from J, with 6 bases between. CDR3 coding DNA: TGTGCCACCAGTGAGGGGGGCACTGAAGCTTTCTTT. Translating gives CATSEGGTEAFF.

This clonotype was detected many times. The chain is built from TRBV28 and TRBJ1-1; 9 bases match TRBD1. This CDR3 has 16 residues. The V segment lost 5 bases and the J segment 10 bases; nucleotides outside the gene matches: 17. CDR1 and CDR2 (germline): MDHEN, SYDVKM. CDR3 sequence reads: CASSLYTGQGPASAFF. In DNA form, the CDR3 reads TGTGCCAGCAGTCTATACACCGGACAGGGGCCGGCCTCAGCTTTCTTT.

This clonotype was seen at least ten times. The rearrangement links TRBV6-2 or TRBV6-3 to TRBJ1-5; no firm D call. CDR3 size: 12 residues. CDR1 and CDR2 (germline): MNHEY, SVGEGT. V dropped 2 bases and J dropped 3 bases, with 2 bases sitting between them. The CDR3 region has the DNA TGTGCCAGCAGTTACGACAATCAGCCCCAGCATTTT. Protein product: CASSYDNQPQHF.

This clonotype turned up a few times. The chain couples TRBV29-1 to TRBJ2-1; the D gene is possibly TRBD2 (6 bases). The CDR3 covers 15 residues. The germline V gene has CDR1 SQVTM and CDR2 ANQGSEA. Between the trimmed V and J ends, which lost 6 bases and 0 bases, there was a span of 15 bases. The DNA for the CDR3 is TGCAGCGTCGACTCTAGCGTTGGCTCCTACAATGAGCAGTTCTTC. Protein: CSVDSSVGSYNEQFF.

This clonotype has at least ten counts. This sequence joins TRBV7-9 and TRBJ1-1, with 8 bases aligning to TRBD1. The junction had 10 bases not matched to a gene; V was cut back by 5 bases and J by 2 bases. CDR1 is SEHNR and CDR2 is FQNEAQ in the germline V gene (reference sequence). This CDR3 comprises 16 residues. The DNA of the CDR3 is TGTGCCAGCAGCCAATTGCCAGGGGGCGCAAACACTGAAGCTTTCTTT. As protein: CASSQLPGGANTEAFF.

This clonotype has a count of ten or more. CDR3: CASSVTGTDYGYTF. CDR3 coding DNA: TGTGCCAGCAGCGTTACCGGGACAGACTATGGCTACACCTTC. This rearrangement joins TRBV7-2 to TRBJ1-2; 7 bases are a match to TRBD1. CDR1 is SGHTA, CDR2 FQGNSA, per germline. This CDR3 region has 14 residues. The V segment lost 5 bases and the J segment 3 bases; nucleotides outside the gene matches: 6.

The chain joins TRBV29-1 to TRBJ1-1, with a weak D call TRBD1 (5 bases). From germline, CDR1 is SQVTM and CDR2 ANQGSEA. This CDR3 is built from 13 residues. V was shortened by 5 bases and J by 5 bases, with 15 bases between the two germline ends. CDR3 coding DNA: TGCAGCGTTCCTCCGGGACCCCAAACTGAAGCTTTCTTT. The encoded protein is CSVPPGPQTEAFF.

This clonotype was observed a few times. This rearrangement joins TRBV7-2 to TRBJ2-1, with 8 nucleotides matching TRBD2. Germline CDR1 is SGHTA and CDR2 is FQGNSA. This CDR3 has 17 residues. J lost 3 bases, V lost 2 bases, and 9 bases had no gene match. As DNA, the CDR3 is TGTGCCAGCAGCTTACCCAGACTAGCGCCAAACTACAATGAGCAGTTCTTC. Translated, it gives CASSLPRLAPNYNEQFF.

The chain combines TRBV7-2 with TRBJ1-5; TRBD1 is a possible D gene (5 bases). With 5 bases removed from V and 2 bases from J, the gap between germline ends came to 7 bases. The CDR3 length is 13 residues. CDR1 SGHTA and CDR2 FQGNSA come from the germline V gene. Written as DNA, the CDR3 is TGTGCCAGCAGCCCCAGGGGCAATCAGCCCCAGCATTTT. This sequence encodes CASSPRGNQPQHF. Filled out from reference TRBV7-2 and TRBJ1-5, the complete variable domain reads GAGVSQSPSNKVTEKGKDVELRCDPISGHTALYWYRQSLGQGLEFLIYFQGNSAPDKSGLPSDRFSAERTGGSVSTLTIQRTQQEDSAVYLCASSPRGNQPQHFGDGTRLSIL.

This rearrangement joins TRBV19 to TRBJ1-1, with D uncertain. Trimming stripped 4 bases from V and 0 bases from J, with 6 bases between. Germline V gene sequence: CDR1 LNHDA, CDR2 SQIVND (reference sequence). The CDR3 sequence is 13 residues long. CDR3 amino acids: CASSTNMNTEAFF. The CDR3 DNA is TGTGCCAGTAGTACTAACATGAACACTGAAGCTTTCTTT.